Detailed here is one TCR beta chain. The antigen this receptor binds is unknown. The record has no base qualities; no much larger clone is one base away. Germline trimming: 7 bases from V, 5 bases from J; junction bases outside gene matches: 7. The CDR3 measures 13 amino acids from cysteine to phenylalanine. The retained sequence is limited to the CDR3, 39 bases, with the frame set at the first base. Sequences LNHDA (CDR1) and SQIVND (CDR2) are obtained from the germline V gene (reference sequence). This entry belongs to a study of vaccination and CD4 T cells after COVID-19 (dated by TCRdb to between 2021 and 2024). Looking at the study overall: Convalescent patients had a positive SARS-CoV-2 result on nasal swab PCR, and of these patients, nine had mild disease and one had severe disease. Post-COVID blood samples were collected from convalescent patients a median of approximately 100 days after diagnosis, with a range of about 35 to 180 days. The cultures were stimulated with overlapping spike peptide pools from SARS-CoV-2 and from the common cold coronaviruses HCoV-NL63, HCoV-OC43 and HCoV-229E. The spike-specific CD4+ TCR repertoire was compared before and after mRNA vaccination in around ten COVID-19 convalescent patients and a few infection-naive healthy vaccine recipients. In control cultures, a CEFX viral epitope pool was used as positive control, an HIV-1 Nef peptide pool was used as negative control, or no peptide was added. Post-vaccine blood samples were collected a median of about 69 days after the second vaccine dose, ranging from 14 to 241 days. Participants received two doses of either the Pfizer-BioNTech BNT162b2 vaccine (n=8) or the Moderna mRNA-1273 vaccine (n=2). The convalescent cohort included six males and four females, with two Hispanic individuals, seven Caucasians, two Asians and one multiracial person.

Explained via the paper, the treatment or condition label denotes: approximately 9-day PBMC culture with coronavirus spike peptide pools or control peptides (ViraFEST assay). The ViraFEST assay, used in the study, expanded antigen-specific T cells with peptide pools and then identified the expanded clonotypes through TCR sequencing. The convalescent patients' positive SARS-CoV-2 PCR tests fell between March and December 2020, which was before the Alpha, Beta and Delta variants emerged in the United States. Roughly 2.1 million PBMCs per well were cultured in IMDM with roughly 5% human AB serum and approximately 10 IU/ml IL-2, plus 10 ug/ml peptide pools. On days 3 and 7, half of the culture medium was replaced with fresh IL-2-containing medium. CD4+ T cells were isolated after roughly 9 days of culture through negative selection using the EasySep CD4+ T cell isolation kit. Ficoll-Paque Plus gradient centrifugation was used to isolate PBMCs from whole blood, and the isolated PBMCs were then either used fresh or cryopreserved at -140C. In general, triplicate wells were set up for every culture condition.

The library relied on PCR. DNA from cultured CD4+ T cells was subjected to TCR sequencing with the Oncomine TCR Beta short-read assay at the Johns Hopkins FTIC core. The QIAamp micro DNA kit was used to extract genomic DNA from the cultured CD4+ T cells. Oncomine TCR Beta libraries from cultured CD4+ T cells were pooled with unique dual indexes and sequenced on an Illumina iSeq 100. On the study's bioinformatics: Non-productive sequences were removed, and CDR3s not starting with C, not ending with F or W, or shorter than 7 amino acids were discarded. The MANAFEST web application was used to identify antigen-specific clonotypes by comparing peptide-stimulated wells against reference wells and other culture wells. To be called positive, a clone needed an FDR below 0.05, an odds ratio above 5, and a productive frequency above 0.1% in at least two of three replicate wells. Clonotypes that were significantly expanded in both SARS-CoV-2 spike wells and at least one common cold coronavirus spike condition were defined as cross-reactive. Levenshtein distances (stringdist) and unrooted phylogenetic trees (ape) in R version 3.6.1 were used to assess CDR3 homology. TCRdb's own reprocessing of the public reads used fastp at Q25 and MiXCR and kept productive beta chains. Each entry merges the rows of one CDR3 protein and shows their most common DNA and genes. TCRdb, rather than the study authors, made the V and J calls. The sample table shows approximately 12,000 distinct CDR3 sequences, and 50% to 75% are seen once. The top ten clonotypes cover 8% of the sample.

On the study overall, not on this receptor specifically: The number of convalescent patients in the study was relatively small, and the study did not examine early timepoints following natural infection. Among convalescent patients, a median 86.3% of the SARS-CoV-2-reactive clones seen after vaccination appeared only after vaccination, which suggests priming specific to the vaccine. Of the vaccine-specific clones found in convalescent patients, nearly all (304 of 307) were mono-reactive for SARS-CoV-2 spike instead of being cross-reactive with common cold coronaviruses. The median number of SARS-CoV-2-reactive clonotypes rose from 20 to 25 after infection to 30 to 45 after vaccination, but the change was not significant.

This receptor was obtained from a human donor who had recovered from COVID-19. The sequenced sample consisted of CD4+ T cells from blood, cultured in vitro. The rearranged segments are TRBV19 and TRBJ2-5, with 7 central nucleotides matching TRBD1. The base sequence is TGTGCCAGTACTTCGACAGGGTATGAGACCCAGTACTTC. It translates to CASTSTGYETQYF.